This record concerns one TCR beta chain sequence. Per the original data handling: Using reference gene primer amplification, nucleated cell counts were estimated. Sequencing used immunoSEQ multiplex PCR; TCRdb keeps in-frame clones, though not all of them. V and J calls and clone size are those listed in that table; D and trimming were worked out from the DNA. This table has roughly 60,000 clones, about 87% appearing once. This record belongs to a study of blood T cell repertoires in COVID-19. Turning to the study itself: COVID-19 samples collected from the United States, Italy and Spain covered acute and convalescent phases. PBMCs, B-cell-depleted T cells, or T cells provided the cDNA or gDNA that made up the material.

The V and J ends lost 0 bases and 5 bases respectively, with 7 bases between them. CDR1 is ENHRY, CDR2 SYGVKD, per germline. CDR3 length equals 14 residues. This clonotype was obtained from a human donor with active COVID-19. The donor label of this sample is uncertain. This sequence joins TRBV10-3 and TRBJ2-2, with D possibly TRBD1 on 5 matching bases. Input material: peripheral blood. CDR3 DNA: TGTGCCATCAGTGAGTCGGGGCAAACCGGGGAGCTGTTTTTT. Residues: CAISESGQTGELFF.